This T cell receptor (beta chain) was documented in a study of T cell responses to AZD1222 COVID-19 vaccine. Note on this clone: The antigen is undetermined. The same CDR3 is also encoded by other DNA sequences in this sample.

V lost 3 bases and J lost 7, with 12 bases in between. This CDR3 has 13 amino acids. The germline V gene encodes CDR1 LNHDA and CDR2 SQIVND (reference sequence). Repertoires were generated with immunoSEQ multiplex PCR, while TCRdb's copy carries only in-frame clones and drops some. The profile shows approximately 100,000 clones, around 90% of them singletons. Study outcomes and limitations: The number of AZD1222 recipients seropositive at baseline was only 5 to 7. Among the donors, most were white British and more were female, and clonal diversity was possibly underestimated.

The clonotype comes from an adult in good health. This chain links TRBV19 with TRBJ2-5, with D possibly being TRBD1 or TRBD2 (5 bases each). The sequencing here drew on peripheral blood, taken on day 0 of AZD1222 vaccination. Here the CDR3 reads CASSMGRAATQYF. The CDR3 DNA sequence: TGTGCCAGTAGTATGGGGCGGGCGGCGACCCAGTACTTC.